The clone carrying this TCR beta chain was observed at least ten times. V was pared by 7 bases and J by 4 bases, with 15 bases of the junction left unmatched. Germline V gene data show CDR1 as LNHDA and CDR2 as SQIVND (reference sequence). This CDR3 is built from 17 residues. TCRdb analysed the PCR reads with MiXCR anew, one entry per CDR3 protein. Of approximately 670,000 distinct CDR3 sequences detected, 15% to 20% appear once; the ten largest clones hold approximately 0.9%. The sample originates from a study of molecular identifiers for immune sequencing clone quantification. The specimen was naive CD8+ T cells from blood, with Jurkat cell RNA spiked in. Documented subset: FACS-sorted CD8+CD4-CCR7+CD45RA+ naive T cells. The TCR sequence derives from a human donor in good health. Some libraries in this study had Jurkat cell RNA spiked in. V gene TRBV19 combines with J gene TRBJ2-3, with TRBD1 identical over 9 bases. In DNA form, the CDR3 reads TGTGCCAGTACCCCAAGCCGACAGGGGGGGTTCGCAGATACGCAGTATTTT. This codes for CASTPSRQGGFADTQYF.